This entry lists 20 T cell receptor beta chains sequenced from one sample in a study of CD8+CD57+ T cells in acquired aplastic anemia. Profiling of TCR beta VDJ combinations and CDR3 sequences used genomic DNA as template. TCRdb independently ran MiXCR on the reads; one entry per CDR3 protein. This table holds some 120,000 distinct CDR3 sequences, around 48% found once. Sequencing was performed on sorted CD4+, CD8+, or CD8+CD57+ T cells (not recorded which) from PBMCs. These receptors were obtained from a human donor in good health, serving as a control.

This chain links TRBV15 with TRBJ2-5, with 9 bases fitting TRBD2. The CDR3 length is 16 residues. V gave up 1 base and J gave up 2 bases; unmatched junction bases: 5. Germline loops: CDR1 LNHNV, CDR2 YYDKDF (reference sequence). The CDR3 DNA reads as TGTGCCACCAGCAGAGGCGGGGGGGGGTGGCAAGAGACCCAGTACTTC. Amino acids: CATSRGGGGWQETQYF.

This rearrangement joins TRBV9 to TRBJ1-1; no firm D call. The CDR3 contains 17 residues. Germline V gene sequence: CDR1 SGDLS, CDR2 YYNGEE. With 3 bases removed from V and 2 bases from J, the gap between germline ends came to 20 bases. CDR3 region: CASSAPGLGLGNTEAFF. The CDR3 DNA is TGTGCCAGCAGCGCTCCCGGACTCGGGTTAGGAAACACTGAAGCTTTCTTT.

The chain couples TRBV2 to TRBJ2-6; D may be TRBD2 (6 bases). V was trimmed by 10 bases and J by 2 bases, leaving 9 bases between them. Germline CDR1 SNHLY, CDR2 FYNNEI. The CDR3 loop spans 13 amino acids. Written as DNA, the CDR3 is TGTGCCATCCGGAGGGCTGGGGCCAACGTCCTGACTTTC. Translated, it gives CAIRRAGANVLTF.

The rearrangement links TRBV25-1 to TRBJ1-2, with a possible D match to TRBD1 (6 bases). Germline CDR1 reads MGHDK; CDR2 reads SYGVNS. CDR3 size: 13 residues. The V gene lost 3 bases and the J gene lost 5 bases, with 10 bases spanning the gap. The CDR3 nucleotides are TGTGCCAGCAGTGACCCAGGGGCGTATGGCTACACCTTC. Amino acid sequence: CASSDPGAYGYTF.

At least ten counts were recorded for this clonotype. The chain recombines TRBV29-1 with TRBJ1-1; no firm D call. This CDR3 region has 15 residues. Trimming cost V 3 bases and J 3 bases, with 17 bases left between them. Germline CDR1 reads SQVTM; CDR2 reads ANQGSEA. CDR3: CSVDPHGRRDTEAFF. The CDR3 nucleotides read TGCAGCGTTGACCCCCACGGAAGGAGGGACACTGAAGCTTTCTTT.

The J gene is TRBJ1-2, the V gene TRBV2, with D tentatively TRBD1 (6 bases). The CDR3 is 14 residues long. CDR1 is SNHLY, CDR2 FYNNEI, per germline. V lost 7 bases and J 7 bases, leaving 19 bases between the germline ends. For the CDR3, the DNA is TGTGCCAGCAACAGACAGGCTGGGGCATCTGGCTACACCTTC. Amino acid sequence: CASNRQAGASGYTF.

This clonotype was observed a handful of times. CDR3 region: CATIRGGEYNEQFF. The CDR3 DNA reads TGTGCCACCATCCGCGGGGGGGAGTACAATGAGCAGTTCTTC. The gene calls are TRBV15 and TRBJ2-1, with 9 bases fitting TRBD2. The CDR3 sequence is 14 residues long. Germline V CDR1 and CDR2: LNHNV, YYDKDF (reference sequence). The trim removed 7 bases at V and 4 bases at J, leaving 5 bases unmatched. Complete variable domain (other parts from reference TRBV15 and TRBJ2-1): DAMVIQNPRYQVTQFGKPVTLSCSQTLNHNVMYWYQQKSSQAPKLLFHYYDKDFNNEADTPDNFQSRRPNTSFCFLDIRSPGLGDTAMYLCATIRGGEYNEQFFGPGTRLTVL.

As to this clonotype: An end of the junction differs from the germline gene, which may be a read error. The chain uses TRBV6-2 or TRBV6-3 and TRBJ2-1, with TRBD2 as a possible D gene (5 bases). The germline gives CDR1 MNHEY, CDR2 SVGEGT. The CDR3 loop spans 16 amino acids. The CDR3 nucleotides read TGTGCCGGCAGTTACTCGCGCCAAAGGGAGTCCAATGAGCAGTTCTTC. Translated: CAGSYSRQRESNEQFF.

Ten or more counts support this clonotype. The V and J genes are TRBV7-8 and TRBJ1-3; D perhaps matches TRBD1 (6 bases). Between the trimmed V and J ends, which lost 3 bases and 2 bases, there was a span of 14 bases. CDR1 SGHVS and CDR2 FQNEAQ come from the germline V gene. CDR3 length equals 16 residues. Here the CDR3 reads CASSFGAGATGNTIYF. DNA of the CDR3: TGTGCCAGCAGCTTTGGTGCGGGGGCCACTGGAAACACCATATATTTT. Full variable domain (rest looked up from reference TRBV7-8 and TRBJ1-3): GAGVSQSPRYKVAKRGQDVALRCDPISGHVSLFWYQQALGQGPEFLTYFQNEAQLDKSGLPSDRFFAERPEGSVSTLKIQRTQQEDSAVYLCASSFGAGATGNTIYFGEGSWLTVV.

This chain joins TRBV4-2 and TRBJ2-7; 11 nucleotides line up with TRBD2. The CDR3 consists of 15 residues. From germline, CDR1 is LGHNA and CDR2 YNFKEQ. V shed 5 bases, J shed 3 bases, and the junction held 6 bases outside the gene matches. The CDR3 sequence is CASSTLTSGGYEQYF. The DNA for the CDR3 is TGTGCCAGCAGCACCCTAACTAGCGGGGGCTACGAGCAGTACTTC.

This clonotype appeared a single time. The CDR3 DNA is TGTGCCAGTAGTATTGGCAGGGGGGGCACTGAAGCTTTCTTT. Its protein product is CASSIGRGGTEAFF. This sequence joins TRBV19 and TRBJ1-1; 7 nucleotides agree with TRBD1. Germline V gives CDR1 LNHDA, CDR2 SQIVND (reference sequence). The CDR3 contains 14 residues. The V and J ends lost 3 bases and 4 bases, in that order; junction bases with no gene match: 5. The complete variable domain, with remaining parts taken from reference TRBV19 and TRBJ1-1, reads DGGITQSPKYLFRKEGQNVTLSCEQNLNHDAMYWYRQDPGQGLRLIYYSQIVNDFQKGDIAEGYSVSREKKESFPLTVTSAQKNPTAFYLCASSIGRGGTEAFFGQGTRLTVV.

This clonotype was seen ten or more times. This chain links TRBV6-1 with TRBJ2-5; 8 nucleotides match TRBD2. The germline CDR1 and CDR2 sequences are MNHNS and SASEGT. Germline trimming cut 2 bases from V and 3 bases from J; bases unmatched to any gene: 5. This CDR3 spans 15 amino acids. CDR3 bases: TGTGCCAGCAGTGAACTTTCGGGGGGGAAAGAGACCCAGTACTTC. Translating it yields CASSELSGGKETQYF.

This clonotype has only one observation. This sequence joins TRBV19 and TRBJ1-2; possibly TRBD1 for D (5 bases). The germline V gene has CDR1 LNHDA and CDR2 SQIVND (reference sequence). V was pared by 3 bases and J by 5 bases, with 10 bases between. This CDR3 region has 13 residues. Here the CDR3 reads CASSIPQGYGYTF. The CDR3 DNA is TGTGCCAGTAGTATCCCCCAGGGATATGGCTACACCTTC.

A few counts support this clonotype. This chain's CDR3 is CASSLSTGFNEKLFF. DNA of the CDR3: TGTGCCAGCAGCTTGTCTACAGGGTTTAATGAAAAACTGTTTTTT. The chain uses TRBV5-5 and TRBJ1-4, with D maybe TRBD1 (6 bases). Germline lookup yields CDR1 SGHKS and CDR2 YYEKEE (reference sequence). The V gene lost 1 base and the J gene lost 4 bases, with 11 bases spanning the gap. The CDR3 is made up of 15 amino acids. The full variable domain, its missing parts supplied by reference TRBV5-5 and TRBJ1-4, is DAGVTQSPTHLIKTRGQQVTLRCSPISGHKSVSWYQQVLGQGPQFIFQYYEKEERGRGNFPDRFSARQFPNYSSELNVNALLLGDSALYLCASSLSTGFNEKLFFGSGTQLSVL.

Remarks on this clonotype: One base away lies a much larger clone, so this may be a sequencing read error. The rearrangement joins TRBV30 to TRBJ2-7; 8 bases align to TRBD1. Germline V CDR1 and CDR2: GTSNPN, SVGIG (reference sequence). CDR3 length equals 13 residues. The CDR3: CARSWQGAREQYF. The CDR3 DNA reads TGTGCCCGGAGTTGGCAGGGGGCGCGCGAGCAGTACTTC.

The gene calls are TRBV20-1 and TRBJ1-2, with D possibly being TRBD1 (5 bases). Germline V gene sequence: CDR1 DFQATT, CDR2 SNEGSKA (reference sequence). The CDR3 contains 16 residues. The V end was cut by 0 bases, the J end by 4 bases, with 18 bases between. CDR3 DNA sequence: TGCAGTGCTAGAGATTTGGAGGAGACAGACCTCTATGGCTACACCTTC. This codes for CSARDLEETDLYGYTF.

This rearrangement joins TRBV20-1 to TRBJ2-1; 7 positions agree with TRBD1. The junction had 10 bases not matched to a gene; V was cut back by 1 base and J by 10 bases. CDR1 and CDR2 from the germline V gene are DFQATT and SNEGSKA (reference sequence). The CDR3 has 14 amino acids. Written as DNA, the CDR3 is TGCAGTGCTAGAGTGAGGGGGCTAGTACGGGAGCAGTTCTTC. Protein: CSARVRGLVREQFF.

As concerns this clonotype: A much larger clone differs by one base, so this may be a read error. CDR3 in amino acids: CASSQTGGSDYTF. The DNA of the CDR3 is TGTGCCAGCAGCCAGACAGGGGGGAGCGACTACACCTTC. The chain employs TRBV3-1 and TRBJ1-2; 9 nucleotides agree with TRBD1. In germline, CDR1 is LGHDT, CDR2 YNNKEL (reference sequence). This CDR3 spans 13 amino acids. V lost 3 bases to trimming and J lost 10 bases; unmatched junction nucleotides: 6.

This clonotype was seen a few times. The chain recombines TRBV15 with TRBJ2-1, with 8 bases fitting TRBD2. Germline trimming cut 3 bases from V and 12 bases from J; bases unmatched to any gene: 1. Germline V gene lookup returns CDR1 LNHNV and CDR2 YYDKDF (reference sequence). This CDR3 contains 11 residues. The CDR3 protein is CATSSGRGQFF. The CDR3 bases are TGTGCCACCAGCAGCGGGAGGGGGCAGTTCTTC.

This clonotype was recorded at least ten times. This chain connects TRBV4-2 to TRBJ2-7, with 15 bases fitting TRBD2. CDR1 and CDR2 (germline): LGHNA, YNFKEQ. The CDR3 spans 18 residues. V lost 3 bases and J lost 2; bases outside the gene matches: 8. CDR3 loop: CASSQGGLAGGLTYEQYF. The CDR3 DNA is TGTGCCAGCAGCCAGGGGGGACTAGCGGGGGGTCTCACCTACGAGCAGTACTTC.